The text below deals with one T cell receptor beta chain. The antigen is undetermined. This sample stems from a study of cytomegalovirus exposure and HLA in healthy donors. Overall study: The 130 or so validation repertoires, a later analysis reported, used the same platform as the 600 to 700 repertoires from the first cohort.

Assay: immunoSEQ multiplex PCR; the TCRdb copy retains only in-frame clones and omits some. This table holds 100,000 to 150,000 clones, around 96% found once. Study conclusions and caveats: High sensitivity and specificity were reportedly achieved when the classifier diagnosed cytomegalovirus status. First-cohort TCR clusters were later found to tend to co-occur in the 120 or so validation repertoires.

Sequencing input: PBMCs. This sequence originates from a man between 18 and 29 years old in good health and CMV-seronegative.

CDR3 bases: TGTGCCTGGAGTGTGAGCGGGCGGGCTTTCTTT. Translated: CAWSVSGRAFF. The chain couples TRBV30 to TRBJ1-1, with no clear D. Germline assignment: CDR1 GTSNPN and CDR2 SVGIG (reference sequence). This CDR3 has 11 residues. With 0 bases removed from V and 11 bases from J, the gap between germline ends came to 10 bases.